These 18 T cell receptor beta chains were sequenced from one sample in a study of CD8+CD57+ T cells in acquired aplastic anemia. Template material for TCR beta VDJ and CDR3 profiling consisted of genomic DNA. TCRdb analysed the reads with MiXCR anew, one entry per CDR3 protein. The sample has under 200,000 distinct CDR3 sequences, roughly 64% seen once. Sequencing was done on a sample of sorted CD4+, CD8+, or CD8+CD57+ T cells (not recorded which) from PBMCs. Source of these receptors: a human donor with severe aplastic anemia or a healthy control (not recorded which).

The rearrangement links TRBV7-3 to TRBJ1-2, with 7 bases aligning to TRBD1. CDR1 and CDR2 from the germline V gene are SGHTA and FQGTGA. The CDR3 totals 15 residues. J gave up 0 bases and V 5 bases, and 6 bases lay outside the gene matches. The DNA for the CDR3 is TGTGCCAGCAGCGGAACCGGGACAGCTAACTATGGCTACACCTTC. It codes for CASSGTGTANYGYTF.

This clonotype occurred many times. V gene TRBV20-1 combines with J gene TRBJ1-3, with a possible D match to TRBD1 (5 bases). Germline CDR1 reads DFQATT; CDR2 reads SNEGSKA (reference sequence). V was cut by 0 bases and J by 2 bases, with 17 bases left in between. The CDR3 sequence is 17 residues long. Here the CDR3 reads CSARDFEMRGAGNTIYF. The CDR3 DNA is TGCAGTGCTAGAGATTTTGAAATGAGAGGGGCTGGAAACACCATATATTTT.

This clonotype has a count of ten or more. The chain is built from TRBV4-3 and TRBJ2-1, with TRBD2 identical over 9 bases. The V segment lost 0 bases and the J segment 8 bases; nucleotides outside the gene matches: 8. Germline loops: CDR1 LGHNA, CDR2 YSLEER. CDR3 length: 16 amino acids. The CDR3 here is CASSQERLGLAHEQFF. The CDR3 coding sequence is TGCGCCAGCAGCCAAGAAAGGCTGGGACTAGCTCATGAGCAGTTCTTC.

This clonotype was seen many times. This sequence joins TRBV6-5 and TRBJ2-7; 7 bases fit TRBD1. The length of the CDR3 is 16 residues. The germline CDR1 and CDR2 sequences are MNHEY and SVGAGI. J lost 4 bases, V lost 0 bases, and 9 bases had no gene match. CDR3 nucleotides: TGTGCCAGCAGTTACTCGCTCGGGACAGTTTCTTACGAGCAGTACTTC. The encoded protein is CASSYSLGTVSYEQYF.

V is TRBV6-5 and J is TRBJ1-1; tentatively, D is TRBD1 (6 bases). This CDR3 has 15 amino acids. Deletions cut 2 bases from V and 3 bases from J, with 13 bases between. From germline, CDR1 is MNHEY and CDR2 SVGAGI. CDR3 nucleotide sequence: TGTGCCAGCAGTTACCACACCGCAGGGGACACTGAAGCTTTCTTT. Residues: CASSYHTAGDTEAFF.

This clonotype was recorded once. The genes are TRBV2 and TRBJ2-5; the D gene could be TRBD1 or TRBD2 (5 bases each). Germline CDR1 is SNHLY and CDR2 is FYNNEI. The germline V and J ends were trimmed by 6 bases and 1 base, with 15 bases remaining between them. The CDR3 length is 15 residues. In nucleotides, the CDR3 is TGTGCCAGCAGCCCCGCCCGGGGCCTCCAAGAGACCCAGTACTTC. It yields the protein CASSPARGLQETQYF.

The chain combines TRBV29-1 with TRBJ1-1; no definite D call. The CDR3 has 13 amino acids. Germline CDR1 is SQVTM and CDR2 is ANQGSEA. Trimming pared 1 base from V and 0 bases from J, leaving 6 bases between. The DNA of the CDR3 is TGCAGCGTTGAAGGTGGCATGAACACTGAAGCTTTCTTT. This translates into CSVEGGMNTEAFF.

This chain uses TRBV29-1 with TRBJ2-3; TRBD1 matches 9 bases. CDR1 and CDR2 from the germline V gene are SQVTM and ANQGSEA. V trimming: 1 base; J trimming: 4 bases; junction bases outside the gene matches: 3. The CDR3 extends over 14 amino acids. The CDR3 loop reads CSVEGGQGSDTQYF. The DNA of the CDR3 is TGCAGCGTTGAAGGGGGACAGGGATCAGATACGCAGTATTTT.

The chain is built from TRBV10-3 and TRBJ2-7; no reliable D call. The CDR3 consists of 13 residues. Germline V gene lookup returns CDR1 ENHRY and CDR2 SYGVKD. The germline V and J ends were trimmed by 7 bases and 0 bases, with 10 bases remaining between them. The CDR3 reads CAITGGSSYEQYF. DNA of the CDR3: TGTGCCATCACGGGCGGAAGCTCCTACGAGCAGTACTTC.

The rearrangement joins TRBV19 to TRBJ2-3, with D uncertain. Germline V lookup: CDR1 LNHDA, CDR2 SQIVND (reference sequence). The CDR3 consists of 14 residues. Trimming pared 3 bases from V and 0 bases from J, leaving 7 bases between. CDR3 residues: CASSIRVSTDTQYF. The CDR3 nucleotides are TGTGCCAGTAGTATTAGGGTTAGCACAGATACGCAGTATTTT.

This clonotype has only a few counts. The rearrangement links TRBV7-2 to TRBJ2-7, with TRBD2 matching over 12 bases. J was trimmed by 4 bases and V by 6 bases; bases with no gene match: 7. Per the germline V gene, CDR1 is SGHTA and CDR2 is FQGNSA. The CDR3 is made up of 15 amino acids. CDR3 residues: CASRLTSGSSYEQYF. CDR3 DNA: TGTGCCAGCAGACTGACTAGCGGGAGCTCTTACGAGCAGTACTTC.

This clonotype was recorded only once. The V call is TRBV20-1, the J call TRBJ1-6; 9 nucleotides agree with TRBD1. The CDR3 has 13 amino acids. V dropped 6 bases and J dropped 7; count of bases not matched to a gene: 4. Germline assignment: CDR1 DFQATT and CDR2 SNEGSKA (reference sequence). The CDR3 coding sequence is TGCAGTGCCAAGACAGGGGGGAATTCACCCCTCCACTTT. Translated, it gives CSAKTGGNSPLHF.

The chain links TRBV15 to TRBJ2-1; D is uncertain. This CDR3 has 16 residues. Germline CDR1 LNHNV, CDR2 YYDKDF (reference sequence). V lost 0 bases and J lost 6, with 15 bases in between. Here the CDR3 reads CATSRDLRGDGNEQFF. CDR3 nucleotide sequence: TGTGCCACCAGCAGAGATCTTCGCGGAGATGGCAATGAGCAGTTCTTC.

This chain uses TRBV20-1 with TRBJ1-6, with 10 nucleotides matching TRBD1. The CDR3 consists of 13 residues. Germline lookup yields CDR1 DFQATT and CDR2 SNEGSKA (reference sequence). The CDR3 DNA reads as TGCAGCGTAGAGGACAGGGGGGGGTCACCCCTCCACTTT. Translating it yields CSVEDRGGSPLHF.

The J gene is TRBJ1-6, the V gene TRBV19, with D perhaps TRBD1 (5 bases). V was shortened by 2 bases and J by 10 bases, with 15 bases between the two germline ends. The CDR3 runs to 15 residues. Looked up from germline, CDR1 is LNHDA and CDR2 is SQIVND (reference sequence). CDR3 DNA: TGTGCCAGTAGTATATCGGGACTGGGAGGATCACCCCTCCACTTT. Encoded protein: CASSISGLGGSPLHF.

This clonotype was observed a few times. This sequence joins TRBV10-3 and TRBJ2-2; 8 positions agree with TRBD1. J gave up 1 base and V 2 bases, and 3 bases lay outside the gene matches. CDR3 length equals 16 residues. Germline V gene data show CDR1 as ENHRY and CDR2 as SYGVKD. For the CDR3, the DNA is TGTGCCATCAGTGAGGGCAGGGGGCTGAACACCGGGGAGCTGTTTTTT. Protein product: CAISEGRGLNTGELFF.

The CDR3 bases are TGCAGTGCAGCACAGGGGGGTGGCTACACCTTC. This encodes CSAAQGGGYTF. The J gene is TRBJ1-2, the V gene TRBV20-1; 8 bases fit TRBD1. There are 11 residues in the CDR3. V shed 6 bases and J 7 bases; nucleotides not matched to a gene: 4. Germline values: CDR1 DFQATT, CDR2 SNEGSKA (reference sequence).

The V gene is TRBV10-2, the J gene TRBJ2-5; TRBD2 matches 7 bases. Germline V gene lookup returns CDR1 WSHSY and CDR2 SAAADI. The CDR3 totals 15 residues. J was trimmed by 5 bases and V by 5 bases; bases with no gene match: 11. The CDR3 loop is CASSFDEVAGETQYF. CDR3 bases: TGCGCCAGCAGTTTCGATGAAGTAGCGGGTGAGACCCAGTACTTC.